These 15 T cell receptor beta chains share one sample of origin, sequenced in a study of cytomegalovirus exposure and HLA in healthy donors. PCR used 60 Vbeta primers and 13 Jbeta primers. Produced via immunoSEQ multiplex PCR; TCRdb's table is partial and in-frame only. The data contain some 150,000 clones, around 64% of them singletons. Material: PBMCs. The receptors come from a woman under 40 in good health and CMV-seronegative.

The chain uses TRBV29-1 and TRBJ2-7; 9 bases align to TRBD1. CDR1 is SQVTM and CDR2 is ANQGSEA in the germline V gene. This CDR3 has 13 amino acids. Trimming took 4 bases from V and 0 from J; bases not matched to a gene: 1. In nucleotides, the CDR3 is TGCAGCGTTGTGACAGGGGGCTCCTACGAGCAGTACTTC. This codes for CSVVTGGSYEQYF.

The chain has TRBV9 and TRBJ2-1, with TRBD2 matching over 16 bases. The CDR3 runs 17 residues. Germline CDR1 reads SGDLS; CDR2 reads YYNGEE. Losses at the gene ends were 4 bases for V and 8 bases for J; bases not matched to a gene: 9. Here the CDR3 reads CASSPRPGTSGRDEQFF. In DNA form, the CDR3 reads TGTGCCAGCAGCCCCCGGCCCGGGACTAGCGGGAGGGATGAGCAGTTCTTC.

The chain is built from TRBV4-2 and TRBJ2-5; 13 bases agree with TRBD2. The end of the DNA fits TRBJ2-7 better, so the J call may be wrong. CDR1 is LGHNA, CDR2 YNFKEQ, per germline. This CDR3 is 16 amino acids long. CDR3 loop: CASSQGGLAGLYEQYF. The CDR3 DNA reads TGTGCCAGCAGCCAGGGGGGACTAGCGGGGCTCTACGAGCAGTACTTC.

The CDR3 sequence: CASSKYSGGRTEAFF. The CDR3 bases are TGTGCCAGCAGCAAATATTCAGGGGGCAGGACTGAAGCTTTCTTT. The chain couples TRBV5-8 to TRBJ1-1, with 8 bases lining up with TRBD1. The germline CDR1 and CDR2 sequences are SGHTS and YDEGEE. This CDR3 spans 15 amino acids. V was clipped by 4 bases and J by 5 bases; unmatched bases: 10. The full variable domain, with the rest looked up from reference TRBV5-8 and TRBJ1-1, is EAGVTQSPTHLIKTRGQQATLRCSPISGHTSVYWYQQALGLGLQFLLWYDEGEERNRGNFPPRFSGRQFPNYSSELNVNALELEDSALYLCASSKYSGGRTEAFFGQGTRLTVV.

The rearrangement uses TRBV28 and TRBJ1-1; the D is unclear. V was pared by 1 base and J by 8 bases, with 23 bases between. Germline CDR1 reads MDHEN; CDR2 reads SYDVKM. The length of the CDR3 is 17 residues. The CDR3 loop reads CASSLYPTGVATHEAFF. In DNA, the CDR3 is TGTGCCAGCAGTTTATATCCGACGGGTGTGGCTACACACGAAGCTTTCTTT.

The chain couples TRBV10-3 to TRBJ2-5, with D possibly being TRBD1 (6 bases). From germline, CDR1 is ENHRY and CDR2 SYGVKD. The CDR3 has 15 amino acids. The ends were cut back, 2 bases at V and 4 bases at J, with 14 bases in the middle. The DNA of the CDR3 is TGTGCCATCAGTGAGCCACAGGGTGGCGGAGAGACCCAGTACTTC. It yields the protein CAISEPQGGGETQYF.

J is TRBJ1-1 and V is TRBV5-4; the D gene is possibly TRBD1 (5 bases). This CDR3 has 17 residues. Trimming left V 1 base short and J 0 bases short, with 16 bases between. Germline V gene data show CDR1 as SGHNT and CDR2 as YYREEE (reference sequence). Here the CDR3 reads CASSLRKGLQVNTEAFF. CDR3 sequence (DNA): TGTGCCAGCAGCTTGCGAAAGGGGCTTCAGGTGAACACTGAAGCTTTCTTT.

In DNA, the CDR3 is TGTGCCAGCAGTTACGACAGGGGCGGCAATCAGCCCCAGCATTTT. Translated, it gives CASSYDRGGNQPQHF. The chain joins TRBV6-6 to TRBJ1-5, with TRBD1 identical over 8 bases. With 2 bases clipped from V and 2 bases from J, the junction kept 2 bases outside the gene matches. Germline V gene lookup returns CDR1 MNHNY and CDR2 SVGAGI (reference sequence). The length of the CDR3 is 15 residues.

The chain combines TRBV7-6 with TRBJ2-1, with D perhaps TRBD2 (5 bases). V was pared by 5 bases and J by 4 bases, with 12 bases between. The CDR3 spans 14 residues. CDR1 is SGHVS, CDR2 FNYEAQ, per germline. The CDR3: CASSTNGVYNEQFF. In DNA form, the CDR3 reads TGTGCCAGCAGCACGAACGGGGTGTACAATGAGCAGTTCTTC. Full variable domain (remainder filled in from reference TRBV7-6 and TRBJ2-1): GAGVSQSPRYKVTKRGQDVALRCDPISGHVSLYWYRQALGQGPEFLTYFNYEAQQDKSGLPNDRFSAERPEGSISTLTIQRTEQRDSAMYRCASSTNGVYNEQFFGPGTRLTVL.

V is TRBV5-6 and J is TRBJ2-7; maybe TRBD2 (7 bases). Germline CDR1 is SGHDT and CDR2 is YYEEEE. Trimming shortened V by 4 bases and J by 9 bases, and 11 bases separated the two germline ends. CDR3 length equals 11 residues. The CDR3 spells CASSRGAGQYF. CDR3 nucleotides: TGTGCCAGCAGCCGGGGGGCGGGGCAGTACTTC.

This chain uses TRBV9 with TRBJ2-7; 10 bases align to TRBD1. This CDR3 is 13 amino acids long. CDR1 SGDLS and CDR2 YYNGEE come from the germline V gene. V lost 3 bases and J lost 7; bases outside the gene matches: 4. The CDR3 DNA follows: TGTGCCAGCAGCGCAGACAGGGGGCAAGAGCAGTACTTC. It yields the protein CASSADRGQEQYF.

The rearrangement uses TRBV15 and TRBJ2-6; a possible D gene is TRBD1 (5 bases). CDR3 length: 16 residues. Germline V CDR1 and CDR2: LNHNV, YYDKDF (reference sequence). Trimming removed 6 bases at V and 0 bases at J, with 12 bases between. The CDR3 protein is CATSRQSSSGANVLTF. The CDR3 DNA is TGTGCCACCAGTAGACAGTCCAGCTCTGGGGCCAACGTCCTGACTTTC.

This clone was seen only a few times. V and J are TRBV7-7 and TRBJ2-2; TRBD1 is a possible D gene (5 bases). The CDR3 is made up of 12 amino acids. Germline V gene data show CDR1 as SSHAT and CDR2 as FNYEAQ (reference sequence). With 5 bases removed from V and 5 bases from J, the gap between germline ends came to 6 bases. CDR3 amino acids: CASSQGTGELFF. The CDR3 coding sequence is TGTGCCAGCAGCCAGGGTACCGGGGAGCTGTTTTTT.

The chain links TRBV19 to TRBJ1-5, with D tentatively TRBD1 (5 bases). This CDR3 is built from 16 residues. V was shortened by 2 bases and J by 1 base, with 12 bases between the two germline ends. Germline CDR1 reads LNHDA; CDR2 reads SQIVND (reference sequence). CDR3 in amino acids: CASSIMGGWSNQPQHF. In nucleotides, the CDR3 is TGTGCCAGTAGTATAATGGGGGGTTGGAGCAATCAGCCCCAGCATTTT.

The gene calls are TRBV7-9 and TRBJ2-1; TRBD2 aligns across 8 bases. V lost 2 bases and J lost 1; bases outside the gene matches: 7. The CDR3 has 17 amino acids. Germline values: CDR1 SEHNR, CDR2 FQNEAQ (reference sequence). The chain's CDR3 is CASSLTPGTSSYNEQFF. For the CDR3, the DNA is TGTGCCAGCAGCTTAACACCCGGGACTAGTTCCTACAATGAGCAGTTCTTC.